The 21 T cell receptor beta chains listed next were all sequenced from one sample in a study of cytomegalovirus exposure and HLA in healthy donors. Primers included in the PCR were 60 Vbeta and 13 Jbeta primers. TCRdb's copy holds only in-frame clones and misses some; the assay was immunoSEQ multiplex PCR. The table shows approximately 140,000 clones, with about 80% occurring only once. The sample consisted of PBMCs. The receptors here all came from a middle-aged woman in good health and CMV-seronegative.

The rearrangement joins TRBV7-2 to TRBJ2-1; 10 positions agree with TRBD2. The CDR3 contains 15 residues. The V segment lost 3 bases and the J segment 4 bases; nucleotides outside the gene matches: 3. In germline, CDR1 is SGHTA, CDR2 FQGNSA. The CDR3 sequence is CASSLTSGRYNEQFF. Here the CDR3 DNA reads TGTGCCAGCAGCTTGACTAGCGGGCGATACAATGAGCAGTTCTTC. Supplemented by reference TRBV7-2 and TRBJ2-1, the full variable domain reads GAGVSQSPSNKVTEKGKDVELRCDPISGHTALYWYRQSLGQGLEFLIYFQGNSAPDKSGLPSDRFSAERTGGSVSTLTIQRTQQEDSAVYLCASSLTSGRYNEQFFGPGTRLTVL.

The chain has TRBV2 and TRBJ1-1; no clear D gene. The CDR3 contains 12 residues. V gave up 2 bases and J gave up 12 bases, with 13 bases separating them. Germline V lookup: CDR1 SNHLY, CDR2 FYNNEI. The CDR3 here is CASSEIVGVTFF. CDR3 nucleotide sequence: TGTGCCAGCAGTGAAATCGTGGGAGTGACTTTCTTT. Drawing the rest from reference TRBV2 and TRBJ1-1, the complete variable domain is EPEVTQTPSHQVTQMGQEVILRCVPISNHLYFYWYRQILGQKVEFLVSFYNNEISEKSEIFDDQFSVERPDGSNFTLKIRSTKLEDSAMYFCASSEIVGVTFFGQGTRLTVV.

V is TRBV27 and J is TRBJ1-6; TRBD1 matches 9 bases. This CDR3 has 16 amino acids. The J segment lost 10 bases and the V segment lost 5 bases, leaving 12 bases of the junction unmatched. The germline gives CDR1 MNHEY, CDR2 SMNVEV (reference sequence). The DNA of the CDR3 is TGTGCCAGCAGTCAAAACCCGGGACAGGGAGGCTCACCCCTCCACTTT. Amino acids: CASSQNPGQGGSPLHF.

This clone was counted only a few times. The chain is built from TRBV5-6 and TRBJ2-7, with 7 bases that match TRBD2. Trimming took 0 bases from V and 2 from J; bases not matched to a gene: 5. The V gene's germline CDR1 is SGHDT and CDR2 YYEEEE. CDR3 length: 15 amino acids. The CDR3 here is CASSLELAVTYEQYF. DNA of the CDR3: TGTGCCAGCAGCTTGGAGCTAGCGGTAACCTACGAGCAGTACTTC. Full variable domain (rest looked up from reference TRBV5-6 and TRBJ2-7): DAGVTQSPTHLIKTRGQQVTLRCSPKSGHDTVSWYQQALGQGPQFIFQYYEEEERQRGNFPDRFSGHQFPNYSSELNVNALLLGDSALYLCASSLELAVTYEQYFGPGTRLTVT.

This chain joins TRBV5-4 and TRBJ2-1; 15 bases map to TRBD2. CDR3 length: 17 amino acids. Germline CDR1 and CDR2: SGHNT and YYREEE (reference sequence). The ends lost 5 bases at V and 10 bases at J; junction bases unmatched: 13. The CDR3 loop reads CASSPSSGLAGGGEQFF. The DNA for the CDR3 is TGTGCCAGCAGTCCATCGTCGGGACTAGCGGGGGGCGGGGAGCAGTTCTTC.

The V and J genes are TRBV10-3 and TRBJ2-1; D not resolved. V shed 2 bases and J shed 5 bases, with 10 bases lying between them. Germline V CDR1 and CDR2: ENHRY, SYGVKD. CDR3 length: 14 amino acids. CDR3 residues: CAISEAQSDNEQFF. CDR3 DNA sequence: TGTGCCATCAGTGAGGCACAGTCAGACAATGAGCAGTTCTTC.

The V gene is TRBV7-9, the J gene TRBJ1-1; TRBD1 matches at 7 bases. V was pared by 1 base and J by 3 bases, with 8 bases of the junction left unmatched. Per the germline V gene, CDR1 is SEHNR and CDR2 is FQNEAQ (reference sequence). This CDR3 comprises 16 residues. For the CDR3, the DNA is TGTGCCAGCAGCTTAGGCTGGGCCACAGGGGACACTGAAGCTTTCTTT. Translation gives CASSLGWATGDTEAFF. The variable domain in full, completed from reference TRBV7-9 and TRBJ1-1, reads DTGVSQNPRHKITKRGQNVTFRCDPISEHNRLYWYRQTLGQGPEFLTYFQNEAQLEKSRLLSDRFSAERPKGSFSTLEIQRTEQGDSAMYLCASSLGWATGDTEAFFGQGTRLTVV.

The J gene is TRBJ2-7, the V gene TRBV11-3; D is perhaps TRBD2 (5 bases). The germline gives CDR1 SGHNT, CDR2 YENEEA. V was pared by 2 bases and J by 5 bases, with 10 bases between. The CDR3 sequence is 13 residues long. Here the CDR3 reads CASSLMLGDEQYF. The CDR3 coding sequence is TGTGCCAGCAGCTTAATGTTGGGAGACGAGCAGTACTTC.

V usage is TRBV7-8 and J usage is TRBJ1-5; TRBD1 matches at 7 bases. V shed 6 bases and J 2 bases; nucleotides not matched to a gene: 4. CDR1 is SGHVS, CDR2 FQNEAQ, per germline. The CDR3 consists of 14 residues. This CDR3 is CASRPGQGNQPQHF. CDR3 nucleotides: TGTGCCAGCAGACCCGGACAGGGCAATCAGCCCCAGCATTTT.

V is TRBV7-2 and J is TRBJ1-4; D perhaps matches TRBD1 (6 bases). The CDR3 is 15 amino acids. Deletions cut 4 bases from V and 8 bases from J, with 17 bases between. Germline assignment: CDR1 SGHTA and CDR2 FQGNSA. CDR3 region: CASSSQQGSGEKLFF. The CDR3 DNA reads as TGTGCCAGCAGCTCCCAACAGGGCTCGGGGGAAAAACTGTTTTTT.

There are a few counts of this clone. The chain recombines TRBV28 with TRBJ1-4, with TRBD1 matching over 7 bases. The CDR3 is 14 amino acids. Trimming at V came to 5 bases and at J to 8 bases, leaving 8 bases not matched to a gene. Germline CDR1 MDHEN, CDR2 SYDVKM. CDR3 nucleotide sequence: TGTGCCAGCAGTGCCCGACAGGGAGGAGAAAAACTGTTTTTT. Protein: CASSARQGGEKLFF.

The CDR3 here is CASSGGGQGNGYTF. The CDR3 region has the DNA TGTGCCAGCAGTGGCGGGGGACAGGGAAATGGCTACACCTTC. This chain uses TRBV2 with TRBJ1-2; TRBD1 matches at 9 bases. Germline CDR1 and CDR2: SNHLY and FYNNEI. The CDR3 length is 14 residues. The trim removed 4 bases at V and 6 bases at J, leaving 6 bases unmatched.

This chain links TRBV9 with TRBJ2-2; weak D call: TRBD1 (6 bases). Per the germline V gene, CDR1 is SGDLS and CDR2 is YYNGEE. The CDR3 loop spans 14 amino acids. Trimming took off 2 bases at V and 4 bases at J, with 9 bases between the two ends. The CDR3 DNA reads TGTGCCAGCAGCGTCAGGGGTGGCACCGGGGAGCTGTTTTTT. This sequence encodes CASSVRGGTGELFF.

This chain uses TRBV4-1 with TRBJ2-2; possible D gene TRBD1, 5 bases. Germline V gives CDR1 MGHRA, CDR2 YSYEKL. Trimming took off 0 bases at V and 6 bases at J, with 14 bases between the two ends. The CDR3 length is 16 residues. CDR3 loop: CASSQEEQGRAGELFF. CDR3 nucleotides: TGCGCCAGCAGCCAAGAGGAGCAGGGTCGGGCCGGGGAGCTGTTTTTT.

The genes are TRBV19 and TRBJ1-2, with D possibly being TRBD1 (5 bases). This CDR3 comprises 15 residues. Trimming left V 0 bases short and J 6 bases short, with 14 bases between. Germline loops: CDR1 LNHDA, CDR2 SQIVND (reference sequence). CDR3 protein: CASSIDHGGTDGYTF. The CDR3 DNA reads as TGTGCCAGTAGTATAGATCACGGGGGGACGGATGGCTACACCTTC.

V usage is TRBV7-3 and J usage is TRBJ2-5, with D perhaps matching TRBD1 (6 bases). CDR1 is SGHTA, CDR2 FQGTGA, per germline. V shed 5 bases and J shed 2 bases, with 12 bases lying between them. The CDR3 is made up of 14 amino acids. The DNA of the CDR3 is TGTGCCAGCAGCACAGGGACGCAACAAGAGACCCAGTACTTC. It specifies CASSTGTQQETQYF.

A note on this clone: This CDR3 is also generated by other DNA sequences in the sample. J is TRBJ1-1 and V is TRBV2; D not certain. Trimming left V 2 bases short and J 1 base short, with 5 bases between. Germline CDR1 is SNHLY and CDR2 is FYNNEI. The CDR3 consists of 13 residues. DNA for the CDR3: TGTGCCAGCAGTGAACGGAGGAACACTGAAGCTTTCTTT. Its protein is CASSERRNTEAFF.

The chain has TRBV5-6 and TRBJ2-3, with D hard to call. Per the germline V gene, CDR1 is SGHDT and CDR2 is YYEEEE. This CDR3 region has 14 residues. With 1 base removed from V and 0 bases from J, the gap between germline ends came to 6 bases. CDR3 amino acids: CASSLRVSTDTQYF. The CDR3, as DNA: TGTGCCAGCAGCTTGCGAGTTAGCACAGATACGCAGTATTTT.

V and J are TRBV2 and TRBJ1-4; D may be TRBD1 (5 bases). The CDR3 has 15 residues. The germline CDR1 and CDR2 sequences are SNHLY and FYNNEI. Trimming pared 1 base from V and 8 bases from J, leaving 14 bases between. The CDR3 spells CASSEETRVGEKLFF. The DNA of the CDR3 is TGTGCCAGCAGTGAAGAGACCAGGGTGGGAGAAAAACTGTTTTTT.

The chain links TRBV7-2 to TRBJ2-7; 12 bases fit TRBD2. This CDR3 has 15 amino acids. From germline, CDR1 is SGHTA and CDR2 FQGNSA. J was trimmed by 2 bases and V by 5 bases; bases with no gene match: 4. CDR3 region: CASSLGLAGTYEQYF. In nucleotides, the CDR3 is TGTGCCAGCAGCCTTGGACTAGCGGGGACCTACGAGCAGTACTTC. The whole variable domain, remainder taken from reference TRBV7-2 and TRBJ2-7, is GAGVSQSPSNKVTEKGKDVELRCDPISGHTALYWYRQSLGQGLEFLIYFQGNSAPDKSGLPSDRFSAERTGGSVSTLTIQRTQQEDSAVYLCASSLGLAGTYEQYFGPGTRLTVT.

The rearrangement uses TRBV7-8 and TRBJ2-7, with D hard to call. With 2 bases removed from V and 1 base from J, the gap between germline ends came to 15 bases. The V gene's germline CDR1 is SGHVS and CDR2 FQNEAQ. The CDR3 runs 16 residues. In DNA, the CDR3 is TGTGCCAGCAGCTTAATTCCAAGGCAGGTATCCTACGAGCAGTACTTC. Its protein is CASSLIPRQVSYEQYF.